Shown below are 22 T cell receptor beta chains from a single sample sequenced in a study of T cells in Graves' hyperthyroidism and ophthalmopathy. What was amplified from RNA transcripts were TCR beta CDR3 regions. Using the HTBI primer set, a first-round RT-PCR was run on the TCR CDR3. TCRdb independently ran MiXCR on the multiplex PCR reads; one entry per CDR3 protein. The sample contains some 550,000 distinct CDR3 sequences, about a fifth of which appear only once. The sample comprised blood. These TCRs come from a man aged 18 to 35 with Graves' hyperthyroidism.

The chain recombines TRBV28 with TRBJ2-7; TRBD1 or TRBD2 may be the D gene (5 bases each). The germline V gene has CDR1 MDHEN and CDR2 SYDVKM. The CDR3 is 15 residues long. V lost 5 bases, J lost 4 bases, and 18 bases lay in between. CDR3 in amino acids: CASSVGTVLRYEQYF. The CDR3 coding sequence is TGTGCCAGCAGTGTTGGGACCGTGTTGCGTTACGAGCAGTACTTC. Full variable domain (remainder filled in from reference TRBV28 and TRBJ2-7): DVKVTQSSRYLVKRTGEKVFLECVQDMDHENMFWYRQDPGLGLRLIYFSYDVKMKEKGDIPEGYSVSREKKERFSLILESASTNQTSMYLCASSVGTVLRYEQYFGPGTRLTVT.

This clonotype was recorded at least ten times. The chain links TRBV12-3 or TRBV12-4 to TRBJ1-5, with unresolved D. This CDR3 is built from 16 residues. Trimming pared 5 bases from V and 1 base from J, leaving 15 bases between. The CDR3 loop reads CASSLSGQLSNQPQHF. CDR3 coding DNA: TGTGCCAGCAGTCTTAGTGGCCAGCTCAGCAATCAGCCCCAGCATTTT.

There are many counts of this clonotype. The chain uses TRBV2 and TRBJ1-5; D is possibly TRBD1 (5 bases). Germline-derived CDR1 and CDR2 are SNHLY and FYNNEI. The CDR3 has 17 residues. Trimming removed 4 bases from V and 1 base from J, with 17 bases in between. The CDR3 reads CASSARTPYQSNQPQHF. CDR3 coding DNA: TGTGCCAGCAGTGCCCGGACACCTTACCAAAGCAATCAGCCCCAGCATTTT.

A remark on this clonotype: Germline is not matched at one junction end, which may reflect a read error. The chain joins TRBV3-1 to TRBJ1-1; D possibly corresponds to TRBD1 (5 bases). CDR3 length: 15 residues. Germline assignment: CDR1 LGHDT and CDR2 YNNKEL (reference sequence). The DNA of the CDR3 is TGTGCCAGCAGCCACCCCGGGGCGGGGATGACTGAAACTTTCTTT. Protein product: CASSHPGAGMTETFF. Full variable domain (rest looked up from reference TRBV3-1 and TRBJ1-1): DTAVSQTPKYLVTQMGNDKSIKCEQNLGHDTMYWYKQDSKKFLKIMFSYNNKELIINETVPNRFSPKSPDKAHLNLHINSLELGDSAVYFCASSHPGAGMTETFFGQGTRLTVV.

The chain recombines TRBV2 with TRBJ2-2; TRBD1 aligns across 11 bases. Germline V CDR1 and CDR2: SNHLY, FYNNEI. Unmatched junction bases numbered 3, after V lost 10 bases and J lost 2 bases. The CDR3 totals 14 residues. The CDR3 DNA reads as TGTGCCACCGGACAGGGGGCTAACACCGGGGAGCTGTTTTTT. Translating gives CATGQGANTGELFF.

This clonotype occurred once. This chain links TRBV12-3 or TRBV12-4 with TRBJ1-2, with 9 nucleotides matching TRBD1. The trim removed 4 bases at V and 0 bases at J, leaving 9 bases unmatched. This CDR3 is built from 17 residues. The CDR3 nucleotides are TGTGCCAGCAGTTCGCCGCGACAGGGGGAGACTAACTATGGCTACACCTTC. Translation: CASSSPRQGETNYGYTF.

This clonotype occurred many times. This chain connects TRBV2 to TRBJ1-1; D gene uncertain. Germline CDR1 is SNHLY and CDR2 is FYNNEI. The CDR3 has 14 amino acids. The V end lost 5 bases, the J end lost 0 bases, and 10 bases lay between the germline ends. CDR3 loop: CASSLTTMNTEAFF. The CDR3 bases are TGTGCCAGCAGTTTAACTACTATGAACACTGAAGCTTTCTTT.

In its sample, this clonotype was seen many times. The CDR3 sequence is CAWSEGTTGPQHF. DNA for the CDR3: TGTGCCTGGAGTGAAGGGACCACAGGGCCCCAGCATTTT. V and J are TRBV30 and TRBJ1-5, with TRBD1 as a possible D gene (5 bases). This CDR3 comprises 13 residues. The germline V gene has CDR1 GTSNPN and CDR2 SVGIG (reference sequence). V lost 1 base and J lost 9, with 13 bases in between.

This clonotype was found many times. V and J are TRBV28 and TRBJ2-7; D possibly corresponds to TRBD2 (6 bases). The CDR3 contains 14 residues. Per the germline V gene, CDR1 is MDHEN and CDR2 is SYDVKM. V was pared by 3 bases and J by 1 base, with 10 bases between. CDR3 DNA: TGTGCCAGCAGTTTGAAGGGGAGGTCCTACGAGCAGTACTTC. It specifies CASSLKGRSYEQYF.

This clonotype was observed a handful of times. The CDR3 DNA reads TGTGCCAGCAGTTACTCGAGTACTAGCGGGCAAGAGACCCAGTACTTC. Translating it yields CASSYSSTSGQETQYF. The rearrangement links TRBV6-5 to TRBJ2-5; 9 positions agree with TRBD2. The CDR3 spans 16 residues. V shed 0 bases and J 2 bases; nucleotides not matched to a gene: 4. Per germline, CDR1 MNHEY and CDR2 SVGAGI.

The table lists this clonotype with many counts. The genes are TRBV14 and TRBJ2-5; D is tentatively TRBD1 or TRBD2 (6 bases each). Trimming took off 0 bases at V and 5 bases at J, with 22 bases between the two ends. The CDR3 contains 18 residues. Germline CDR1 is SGHDN and CDR2 is FVKESK. The CDR3 loop is CASSQDRSGGGYDETQYF. CDR3 in DNA: TGTGCCAGCAGCCAAGATCGTTCCGGAGGGGGTTACGATGAGACCCAGTACTTC.

This chain uses TRBV14 with TRBJ2-6; D may be TRBD1 (5 bases). V shed 4 bases and J shed 4 bases, with 17 bases lying between them. The CDR3 has 17 residues. The germline gives CDR1 SGHDN, CDR2 FVKESK. The CDR3 spells CASSPQGFLRGANVLTF. The CDR3, as DNA: TGTGCCAGCAGCCCTCAGGGATTCCTGAGGGGGGCCAACGTCCTGACTTTC.

Points on this clonotype: This may be a read error, as it is one base from a much larger clone. The rearrangement uses TRBV2 and TRBJ2-5; perhaps D is TRBD1 or TRBD2 (6 bases each). The CDR3 sequence is 14 residues long. Germline V gene data show CDR1 as SNHLY and CDR2 as FYNNEI. Trimming took off 4 bases at V and 4 bases at J, with 13 bases between the two ends. Here the CDR3 reads CASSGGAMRETQYF. CDR3 in DNA: TGTGCCAGCAGTGGGGGGGCGATGCGAGAGACCCAGTACTTC.

As concerns this clonotype: One base away lies a much larger clone, so this may be a sequencing read error. The genes are TRBV24-1 and TRBJ2-2, with D perhaps assigned TRBD1 or TRBD2 (5 bases each). Germline V gene lookup returns CDR1 KGHDR and CDR2 SFDVKD. This CDR3 region has 14 residues. In DNA form, the CDR3 reads TGTGCCACCAGTGTGAGCAGGGCCGCCGGGGAGCTGTGTTTT. Its translation is CATSVSRAAGELCF.

This sequence joins TRBV3-1 and TRBJ1-1; D ambiguous. Germline V gene sequence: CDR1 LGHDT, CDR2 YNNKEL (reference sequence). The CDR3 totals 15 residues. Trimming stripped 4 bases from V and 0 bases from J, with 12 bases between. In DNA, the CDR3 is TGTGCCAGCAGCCCCGGCGGCAGACTGAACACTGAAGCTTTCTTT. It codes for CASSPGGRLNTEAFF.

On this clonotype itself: The junction differs from germline at one of its ends, possibly a read error. The rearrangement joins TRBV12-3 or TRBV12-4 to TRBJ2-7, with D possibly TRBD2 on 6 matching bases. The CDR3 covers 14 residues. As DNA, the CDR3 is TGTGCCAGCAGCGGGGCGGGACGGATCTACGAGGAGTACTTC. This sequence encodes CASSGAGRIYEEYF.

This clonotype was picked up many times. The chain recombines TRBV9 with TRBJ1-2; D is possibly TRBD1 (5 bases). V was shortened by 2 bases and J by 5 bases, with 13 bases between the two germline ends. The CDR3 contains 14 residues. Germline values: CDR1 SGDLS, CDR2 YYNGEE. The chain's CDR3 is CASSVGAGRYGYTF. The CDR3 DNA follows: TGTGCCAGCAGCGTTGGGGCAGGGAGGTATGGCTACACCTTC.

The chain couples TRBV7-2 to TRBJ2-2; 10 bases match TRBD2. J gave up 11 bases and V 2 bases, and 5 bases lay outside the gene matches. Germline CDR1 is SGHTA and CDR2 is FQGNSA. CDR3 size: 14 residues. The CDR3 loop reads CASSLLAGAFELFF. The CDR3 DNA is TGTGCCAGCAGCTTACTAGCGGGGGCCTTTGAGCTGTTTTTT.

This clonotype occurred many times. V is TRBV25-1 and J is TRBJ1-1; D call uncertain. Deletions cut 1 base from V and 3 bases from J, with 3 bases between. CDR1 and CDR2 (germline): MGHDK, SYGVNS. The CDR3 consists of 12 residues. CDR3 sequence reads: CASSESYTEAFF. In DNA, the CDR3 is TGTGCCAGCAGTGAATCGTACACTGAAGCTTTCTTT.

This clonotype was detected ten times or more. The gene calls are TRBV6-2 or TRBV6-3 and TRBJ2-7; no reliable D call. Per the germline V gene, CDR1 is MNHEY and CDR2 is SVGEGT. The V gene lost 6 bases and the J gene lost 2 bases, with 5 bases spanning the gap. This CDR3 is built from 11 residues. The CDR3 DNA is TGTGCCAGCAGCAACGCCTACGAGCAGTACTTC. It is translated as CASSNAYEQYF.

In this sample, this clonotype turned up a few times. This chain uses TRBV12-3 or TRBV12-4 with TRBJ1-2, with no clear D. There are 13 residues in the CDR3. V was cut by 3 bases and J by 6 bases, with 11 bases left in between. The CDR3 DNA follows: TGTGCCAGCAGTTTTTCTTCGGGTAATGGCTACACCTTC. Protein sequence: CASSFSSGNGYTF.

The V gene is TRBV12-3 or TRBV12-4, the J gene TRBJ1-1; TRBD1 agrees at 10 bases. The CDR3 is made up of 16 amino acids. Losses at the gene ends were 6 bases for V and 0 bases for J; bases not matched to a gene: 7. In nucleotides, the CDR3 is TGTGCCAGCAGCGTCCCGGGACAGGGGTTGAACACTGAAGCTTTCTTT. Residues: CASSVPGQGLNTEAFF.